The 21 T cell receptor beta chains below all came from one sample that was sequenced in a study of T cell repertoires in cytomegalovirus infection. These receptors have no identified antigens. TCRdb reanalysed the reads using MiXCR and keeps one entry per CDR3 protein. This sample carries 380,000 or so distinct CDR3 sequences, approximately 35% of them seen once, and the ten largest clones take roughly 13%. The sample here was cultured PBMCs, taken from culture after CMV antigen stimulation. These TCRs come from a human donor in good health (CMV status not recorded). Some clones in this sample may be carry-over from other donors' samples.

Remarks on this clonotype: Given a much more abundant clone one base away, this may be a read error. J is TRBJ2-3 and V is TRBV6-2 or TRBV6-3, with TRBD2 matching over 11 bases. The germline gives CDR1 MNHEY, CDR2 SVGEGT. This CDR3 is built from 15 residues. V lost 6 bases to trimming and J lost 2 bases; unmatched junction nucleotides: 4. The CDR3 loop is CASRPSGRNTDTQYF. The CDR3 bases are TGTGCCAGCAGACCTAGCGGGAGGAACACAGATACGCAGTATTTT.

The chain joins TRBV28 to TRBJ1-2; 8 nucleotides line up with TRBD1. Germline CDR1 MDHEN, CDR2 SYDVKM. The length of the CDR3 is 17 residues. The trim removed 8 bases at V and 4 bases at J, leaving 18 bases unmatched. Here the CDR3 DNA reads TGTGCCAGCTACCTTATGGGGGGGGGACAGGCGAGCTATGGCTACACCTTC. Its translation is CASYLMGGGQASYGYTF.

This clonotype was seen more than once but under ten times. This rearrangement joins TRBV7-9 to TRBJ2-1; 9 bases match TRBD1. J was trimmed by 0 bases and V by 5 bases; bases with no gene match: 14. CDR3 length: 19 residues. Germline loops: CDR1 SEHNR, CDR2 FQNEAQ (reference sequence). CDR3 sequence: CASSPRDRVNGPSYNEQFF. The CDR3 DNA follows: TGTGCCAGCAGCCCCCGGGACAGGGTAAATGGGCCCTCCTACAATGAGCAGTTCTTC.

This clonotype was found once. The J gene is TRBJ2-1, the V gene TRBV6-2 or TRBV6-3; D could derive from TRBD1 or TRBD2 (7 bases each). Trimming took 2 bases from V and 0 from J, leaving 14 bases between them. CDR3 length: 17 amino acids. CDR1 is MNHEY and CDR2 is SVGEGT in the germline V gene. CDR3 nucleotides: TGTGCCAGCAGTTACCCGGGGGGACAGCCCTCCTACAATGAGCAGTTCTTC. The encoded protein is CASSYPGGQPSYNEQFF.

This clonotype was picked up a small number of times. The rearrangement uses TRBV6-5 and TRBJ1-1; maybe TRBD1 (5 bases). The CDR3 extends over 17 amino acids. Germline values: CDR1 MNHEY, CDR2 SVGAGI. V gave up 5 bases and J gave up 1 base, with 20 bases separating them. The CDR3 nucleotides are TGTGCCAGCAGTCGACTTAAGCCGGGGGTCTCGAACACTGAAGCTTTCTTT. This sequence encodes CASSRLKPGVSNTEAFF.

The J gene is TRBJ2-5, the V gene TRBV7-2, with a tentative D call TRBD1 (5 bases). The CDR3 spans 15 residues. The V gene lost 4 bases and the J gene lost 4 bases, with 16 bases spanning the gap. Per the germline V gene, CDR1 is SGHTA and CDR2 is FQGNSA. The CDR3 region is CASSYSKGLRETQYF. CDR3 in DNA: TGTGCCAGCAGCTACTCGAAGGGGCTGAGAGAGACCCAGTACTTC.

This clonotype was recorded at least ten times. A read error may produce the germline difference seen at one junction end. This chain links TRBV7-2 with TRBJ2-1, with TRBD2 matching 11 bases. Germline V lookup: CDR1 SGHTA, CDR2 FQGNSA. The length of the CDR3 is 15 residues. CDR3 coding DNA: TGTGCCAGCAGTTTAGCGGGAGGGCCTGGGAATGAGCAGTTCTTC. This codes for CASSLAGGPGNEQFF.

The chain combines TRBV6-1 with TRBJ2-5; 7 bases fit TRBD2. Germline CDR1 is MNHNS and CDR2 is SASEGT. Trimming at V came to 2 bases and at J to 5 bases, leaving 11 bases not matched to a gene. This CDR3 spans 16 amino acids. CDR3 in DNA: TGTGCCAGCAGTGAATATCCGGGGGGATCGGGGGAGACCCAGTACTTC. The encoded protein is CASSEYPGGSGETQYF.

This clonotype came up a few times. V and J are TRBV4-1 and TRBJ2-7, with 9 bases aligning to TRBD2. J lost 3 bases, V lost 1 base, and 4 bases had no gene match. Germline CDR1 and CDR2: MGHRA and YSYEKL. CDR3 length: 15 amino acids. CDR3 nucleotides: TGCGCCAGCAGCCAAGGACTAGCGGTGGGCTACGAGCAGTACGTC. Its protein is CASSQGLAVGYEQYV.

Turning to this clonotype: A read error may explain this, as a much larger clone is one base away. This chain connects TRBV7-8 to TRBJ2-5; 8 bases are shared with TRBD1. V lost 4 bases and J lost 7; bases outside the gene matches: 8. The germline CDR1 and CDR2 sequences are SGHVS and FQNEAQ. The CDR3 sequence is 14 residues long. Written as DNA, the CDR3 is TGTGCCAGCAGCTCGGACAGGGTAACAGTGACCCAGTACTTC. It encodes CASSSDRVTVTQYF.

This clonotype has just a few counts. CDR3 region: CATSENSLKVEDRYYEQYV. CDR3 coding DNA: TGTGCCACCAGTGAGAACTCCCTCAAGGTCGAGGATCGGTACTACGAGCAGTACGTC. The chain joins TRBV24-1 to TRBJ2-7; no reliable D call. The germline gives CDR1 KGHDR, CDR2 SFDVKD. V was pared by 4 bases and J by 3 bases, with 27 bases between. The CDR3 sequence is 19 residues long.

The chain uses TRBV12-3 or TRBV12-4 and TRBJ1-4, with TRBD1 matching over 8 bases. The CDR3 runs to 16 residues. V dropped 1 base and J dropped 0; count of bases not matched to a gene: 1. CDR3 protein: CASSLGTGPTNEKLFF. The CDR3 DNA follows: TGTGCCAGCAGTTTAGGGACAGGGCCAACTAATGAAAAACTGTTTTTT.

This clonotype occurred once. The CDR3 DNA follows: TGTGCCAGTAAGGGGTTGGAGGGAGGGGCAGATACGCAGTATTTT. Amino acid sequence: CASKGLEGGADTQYF. V usage is TRBV19 and J usage is TRBJ2-3; 7 positions agree with TRBD2. Germline trimming cut 7 bases from V and 4 bases from J; bases unmatched to any gene: 11. The length of the CDR3 is 15 residues. Germline V gene sequence: CDR1 LNHDA, CDR2 SQIVND (reference sequence).

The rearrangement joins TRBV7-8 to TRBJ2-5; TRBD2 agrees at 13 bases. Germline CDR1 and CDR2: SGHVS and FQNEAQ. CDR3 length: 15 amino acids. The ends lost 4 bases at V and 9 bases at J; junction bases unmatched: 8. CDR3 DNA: TGTGCCAGCAGCTCGCCGACTAGCGGGAGGACCTCCCAGTACTTC. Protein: CASSSPTSGRTSQYF.

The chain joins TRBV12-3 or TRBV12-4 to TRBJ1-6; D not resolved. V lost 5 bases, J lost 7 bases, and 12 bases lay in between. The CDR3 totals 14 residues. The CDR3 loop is CASSPTTRNSPLHF. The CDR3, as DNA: TGTGCCAGCAGTCCAACTACCAGAAATTCACCCCTCCACTTT.

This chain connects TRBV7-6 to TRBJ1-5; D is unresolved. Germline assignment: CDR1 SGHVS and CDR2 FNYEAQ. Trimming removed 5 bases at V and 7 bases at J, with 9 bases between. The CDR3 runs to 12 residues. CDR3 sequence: CASSPGPQPQHF. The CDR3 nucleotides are TGTGCCAGCAGCCCCGGTCCCCAGCCCCAGCATTTT.

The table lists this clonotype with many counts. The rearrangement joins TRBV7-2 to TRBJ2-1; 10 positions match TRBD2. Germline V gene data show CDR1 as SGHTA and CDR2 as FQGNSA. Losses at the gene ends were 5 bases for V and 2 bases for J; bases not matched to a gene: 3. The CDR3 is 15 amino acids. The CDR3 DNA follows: TGTGCCAGCAGCCCCGGACTAGCGGCCTACAATGAGCAGTTCTTC. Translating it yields CASSPGLAAYNEQFF.

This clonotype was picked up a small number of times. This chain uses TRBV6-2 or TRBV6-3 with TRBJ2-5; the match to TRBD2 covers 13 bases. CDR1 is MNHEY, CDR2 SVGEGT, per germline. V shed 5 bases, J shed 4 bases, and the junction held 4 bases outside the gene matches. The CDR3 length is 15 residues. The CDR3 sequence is CASSGGLAGVETQYF. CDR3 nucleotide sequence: TGTGCCAGCAGTGGAGGACTAGCGGGAGTAGAGACCCAGTACTTC.

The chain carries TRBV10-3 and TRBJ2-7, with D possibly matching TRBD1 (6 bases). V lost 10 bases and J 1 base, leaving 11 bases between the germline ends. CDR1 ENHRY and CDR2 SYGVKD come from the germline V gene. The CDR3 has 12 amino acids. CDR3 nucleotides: TGTGCCACCCAGGACAGTTCCTACGAGCAGTACGTC. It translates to CATQDSSYEQYV.

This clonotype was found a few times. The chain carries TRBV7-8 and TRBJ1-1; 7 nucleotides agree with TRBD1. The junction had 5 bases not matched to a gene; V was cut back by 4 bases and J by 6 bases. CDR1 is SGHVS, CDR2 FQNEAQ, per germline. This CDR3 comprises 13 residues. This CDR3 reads CASSSRGWSEAFF. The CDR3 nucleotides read TGTGCCAGCAGCTCCAGGGGGTGGTCTGAAGCTTTCTTT.

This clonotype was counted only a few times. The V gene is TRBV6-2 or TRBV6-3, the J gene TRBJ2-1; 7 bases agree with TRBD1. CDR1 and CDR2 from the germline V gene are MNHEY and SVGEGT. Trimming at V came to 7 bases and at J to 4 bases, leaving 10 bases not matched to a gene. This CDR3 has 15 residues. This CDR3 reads CASKVRTGDYNEQFF. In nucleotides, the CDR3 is TGTGCCAGCAAGGTTCGTACAGGGGATTACAATGAGCAGTTCTTC.